This T cell receptor beta chain is drawn from a study of blood T cell repertoires in COVID-19. Study details: T cells, B-cell-depleted T cells, or PBMCs supplied cDNA or gDNA.

TCRdb's copy holds only in-frame clones and misses some; the assay was immunoSEQ multiplex PCR. The repertoire consists of under 200,000 clones, with around 84% occurring once and the leading ten covering around 2.9%. Trimming stripped 4 bases from V and 8 bases from J, with 9 bases between. The CDR3 covers 11 residues. The V gene's germline CDR1 is DFQATT and CDR2 SNEGSKA (reference sequence). In terms of age and location, participants ranged from roughly 18 to 90 years and lived in about two dozen US areas. Researchers sorted participants into cohorts using their self-reported clinical history. A COVID-19 case had been met by exposed participants during the 2 weeks before study entry.

This receptor was taken from a woman aged 25 to 39 who had been exposed to COVID-19. The source material was PBMCs or T cells enriched from blood (not recorded which). The J gene is TRBJ1-3, the V gene TRBV20-1; D unclear. For the CDR3, the DNA is TGCAGTGCTATAAGAGTGGACACCATATATTTT. Translated: CSAIRVDTIYF.